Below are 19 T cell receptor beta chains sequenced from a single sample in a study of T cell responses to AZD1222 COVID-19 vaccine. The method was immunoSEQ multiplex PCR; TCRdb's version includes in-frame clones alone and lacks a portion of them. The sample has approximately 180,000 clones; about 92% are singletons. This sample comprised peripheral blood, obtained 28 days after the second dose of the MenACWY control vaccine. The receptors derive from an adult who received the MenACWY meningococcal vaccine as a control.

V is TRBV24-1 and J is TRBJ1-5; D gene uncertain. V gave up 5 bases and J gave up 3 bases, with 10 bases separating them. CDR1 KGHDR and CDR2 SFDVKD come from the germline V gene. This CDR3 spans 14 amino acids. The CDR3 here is CATSAPGLNQPQHF. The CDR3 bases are TGTGCCACCAGTGCGCCGGGCCTCAATCAGCCCCAGCATTTT.

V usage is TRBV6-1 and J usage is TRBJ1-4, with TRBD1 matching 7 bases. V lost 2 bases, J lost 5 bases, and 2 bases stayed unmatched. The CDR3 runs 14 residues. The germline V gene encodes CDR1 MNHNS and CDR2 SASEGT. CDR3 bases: TGTGCCAGCAGTGAAATCAGGGGGAATGAAAAACTGTTTTTT. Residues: CASSEIRGNEKLFF.

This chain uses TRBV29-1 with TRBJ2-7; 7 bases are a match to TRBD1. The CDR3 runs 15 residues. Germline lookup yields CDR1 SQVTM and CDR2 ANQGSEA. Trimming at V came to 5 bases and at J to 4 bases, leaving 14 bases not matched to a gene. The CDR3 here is CSVTGAPPTTYEQYF. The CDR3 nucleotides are TGCAGCGTTACAGGGGCCCCCCCAACCACTTACGAGCAGTACTTC.

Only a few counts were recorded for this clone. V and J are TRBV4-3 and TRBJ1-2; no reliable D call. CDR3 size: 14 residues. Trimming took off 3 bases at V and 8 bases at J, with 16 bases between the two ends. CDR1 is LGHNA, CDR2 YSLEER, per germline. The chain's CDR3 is CASSQTTSPQGYTF. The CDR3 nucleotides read TGCGCCAGCAGCCAGACGACTTCCCCACAGGGCTACACCTTC.

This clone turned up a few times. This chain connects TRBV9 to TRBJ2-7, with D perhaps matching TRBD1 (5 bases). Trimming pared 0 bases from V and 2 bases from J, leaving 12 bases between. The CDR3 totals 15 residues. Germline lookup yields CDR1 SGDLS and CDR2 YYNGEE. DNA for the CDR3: TGTGCCAGCAGCGTAGGGACATCAGAGACCTACGAGCAGTACTTC. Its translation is CASSVGTSETYEQYF.

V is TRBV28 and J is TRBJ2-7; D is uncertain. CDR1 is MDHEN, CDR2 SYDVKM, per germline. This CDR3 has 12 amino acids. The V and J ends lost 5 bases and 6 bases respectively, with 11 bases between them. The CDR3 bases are TGTGCCAGCAGTCCACACCGGGTCGAGCAGTACTTC. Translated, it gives CASSPHRVEQYF.

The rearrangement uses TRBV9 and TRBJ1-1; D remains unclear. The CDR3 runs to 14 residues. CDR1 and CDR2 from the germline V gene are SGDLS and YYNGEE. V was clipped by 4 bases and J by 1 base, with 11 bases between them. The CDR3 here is CASSPSEPNTEAFF. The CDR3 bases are TGTGCCAGCAGCCCCTCGGAGCCGAACACTGAAGCTTTCTTT.

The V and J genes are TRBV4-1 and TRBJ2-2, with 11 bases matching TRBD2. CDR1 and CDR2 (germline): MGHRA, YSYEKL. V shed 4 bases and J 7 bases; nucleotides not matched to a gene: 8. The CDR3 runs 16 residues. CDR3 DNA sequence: TGCGCCAGCAGCCCAGAGGGACTAGCGGTCGGCGGGGAGCTGTTTTTT. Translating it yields CASSPEGLAVGGELFF.

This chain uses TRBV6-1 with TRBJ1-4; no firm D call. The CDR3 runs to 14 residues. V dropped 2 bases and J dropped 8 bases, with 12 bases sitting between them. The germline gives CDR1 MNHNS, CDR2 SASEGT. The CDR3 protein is CASSELWVEEKLFF. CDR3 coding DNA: TGTGCCAGCAGTGAACTGTGGGTAGAGGAAAAACTGTTTTTT.

CDR3 nucleotide sequence: TGCGCCAGCAGCTTCGGGCAGAAACTCCCCGGCGAGCAGTACTTC. This gives the protein CASSFGQKLPGEQYF. V usage is TRBV5-1 and J usage is TRBJ2-7; D remains ambiguous. Germline-derived CDR1 and CDR2 are SGHRS and YFSETQ. V lost 2 bases, J lost 6 bases, and 18 bases lay in between. CDR3 size: 15 residues.

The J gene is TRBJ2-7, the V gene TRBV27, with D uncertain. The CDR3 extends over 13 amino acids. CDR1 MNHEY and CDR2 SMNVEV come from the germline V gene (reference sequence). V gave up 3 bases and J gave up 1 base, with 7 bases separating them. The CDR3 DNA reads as TGTGCCAGCAGTTTTGGCGGATCCTACGAGCAGTACTTC. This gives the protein CASSFGGSYEQYF.

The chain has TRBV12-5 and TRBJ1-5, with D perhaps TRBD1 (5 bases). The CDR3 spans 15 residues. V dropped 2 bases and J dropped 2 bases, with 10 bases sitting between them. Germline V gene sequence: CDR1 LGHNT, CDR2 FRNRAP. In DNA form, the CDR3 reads TGTGCTAGTGGTTTGTCCGGGGACGGCAATCAGCCCCAGCATTTT. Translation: CASGLSGDGNQPQHF.

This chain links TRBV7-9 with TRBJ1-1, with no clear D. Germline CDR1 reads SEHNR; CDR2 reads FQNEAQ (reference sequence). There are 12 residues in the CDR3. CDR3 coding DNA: TGTGCGTCTGTCCCCGGGAGCACTGAAGCTTTCTTT. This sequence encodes CASVPGSTEAFF.

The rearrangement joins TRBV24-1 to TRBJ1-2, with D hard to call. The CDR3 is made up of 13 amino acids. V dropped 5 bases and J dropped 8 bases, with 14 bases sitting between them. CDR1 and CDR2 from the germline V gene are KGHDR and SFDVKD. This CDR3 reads CATSVGRMEGYTF. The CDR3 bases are TGTGCCACCAGTGTCGGCAGGATGGAAGGCTACACCTTC.

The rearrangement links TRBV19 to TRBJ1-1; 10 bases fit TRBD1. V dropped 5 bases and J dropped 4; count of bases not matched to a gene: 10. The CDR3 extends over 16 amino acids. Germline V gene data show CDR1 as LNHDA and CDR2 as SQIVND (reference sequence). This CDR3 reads CASSQLTGGRGTEAFF. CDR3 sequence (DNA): TGTGCCAGTAGTCAACTGACAGGGGGCCGGGGCACTGAAGCTTTCTTT.

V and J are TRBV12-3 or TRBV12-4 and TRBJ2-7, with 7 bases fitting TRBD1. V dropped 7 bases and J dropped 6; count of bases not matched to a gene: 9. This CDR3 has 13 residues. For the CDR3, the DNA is TGTGCCAGCAAATCGACAGGGCTCCTCGAGCAGTACTTC. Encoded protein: CASKSTGLLEQYF.

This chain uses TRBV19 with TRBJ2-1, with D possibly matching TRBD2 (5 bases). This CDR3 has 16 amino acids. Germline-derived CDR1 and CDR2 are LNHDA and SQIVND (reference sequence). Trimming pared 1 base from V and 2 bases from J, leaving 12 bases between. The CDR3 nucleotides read TGTGCCAGTAGTATAGTTCCTAGCCCTACCTACAATGAGCAGTTCTTC. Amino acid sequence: CASSIVPSPTYNEQFF.

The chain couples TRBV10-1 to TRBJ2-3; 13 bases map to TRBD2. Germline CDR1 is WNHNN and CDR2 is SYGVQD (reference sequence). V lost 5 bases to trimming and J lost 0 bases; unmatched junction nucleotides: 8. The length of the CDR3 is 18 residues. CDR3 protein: CASSWTSGSFDSTDTQYF. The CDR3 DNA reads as TGCGCCAGCAGTTGGACTAGCGGGAGCTTCGATAGCACAGATACGCAGTATTTT.

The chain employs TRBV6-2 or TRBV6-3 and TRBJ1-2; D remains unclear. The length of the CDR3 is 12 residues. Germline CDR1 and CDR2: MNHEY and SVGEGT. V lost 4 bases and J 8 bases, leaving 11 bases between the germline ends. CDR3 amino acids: CASSSSSVGYTF. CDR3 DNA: TGTGCCAGCAGTTCCTCCTCGGTGGGCTACACCTTC.